These 11 T cell receptor beta chains share one sample of origin, sequenced in a study of blood T cell repertoires in COVID-19. TCRdb keeps only in-frame clones here, not all; method: immunoSEQ multiplex PCR. The profile shows around 16,000 clones, 70% to 90% of them singletons. Sequencing was carried out using peripheral blood. These receptors all come from a human donor in a cohort sampled during active COVID-19.

The rearrangement joins TRBV13 to TRBJ2-3, with a tentative D call TRBD1 (6 bases). This CDR3 contains 15 residues. V dropped 4 bases and J dropped 2 bases, with 13 bases sitting between them. Per the germline V gene, CDR1 is PRHDT and CDR2 is FYEKMQ (reference sequence). The CDR3 DNA reads TGTGCCAGCAGCTCCTTCCGGGACAACACAGATACGCAGTATTTT. It codes for CASSSFRDNTDTQYF.

J is TRBJ1-2 and V is TRBV27, with 7 bases aligning to TRBD1. V dropped 3 bases and J dropped 7; count of bases not matched to a gene: 11. Germline values: CDR1 MNHEY, CDR2 SMNVEV (reference sequence). The CDR3 runs 15 residues. CDR3 sequence (DNA): TGTGCCAGCAGTTTGTACAGGGGTGCGCTAGGTGGCTACACCTTC. This gives the protein CASSLYRGALGGYTF.

The chain combines TRBV4-3 with TRBJ1-1; D is uncertain. CDR1 LGHNA and CDR2 YSLEER come from the germline V gene. This CDR3 comprises 14 residues. Trimming pared 0 bases from V and 10 bases from J, leaving 15 bases between. The CDR3 protein is CASSQDGRRSGAFF. In nucleotides, the CDR3 is TGCGCCAGCAGCCAAGACGGCCGACGTAGCGGAGCTTTCTTT.

This clone was seen once. This rearrangement joins TRBV18 to TRBJ2-6; TRBD2 is a possible D gene (6 bases). This CDR3 region has 17 residues. Germline values: CDR1 KGHSH, CDR2 LQKENI. The V end lost 4 bases, the J end lost 0 bases, and 13 bases lay between the germline ends. CDR3 in DNA: TGTGCCAGCTCACAGCCGGGAGCGTTCTCTGGGGCCAACGTCCTGACTTTC. Translating it yields CASSQPGAFSGANVLTF.

V gene TRBV10-3 combines with J gene TRBJ1-4; D is ambiguous. Germline V gene sequence: CDR1 ENHRY, CDR2 SYGVKD. V lost 7 bases, J lost 0 bases, and 6 bases lay in between. This CDR3 has 13 residues. CDR3 loop: CAIKPATNEKLFF. As DNA, the CDR3 is TGTGCCATCAAGCCTGCAACTAATGAAAAACTGTTTTTT.

The CDR3 region has the DNA TGTGCCAGCGCCAAGAGGCCGAACACTGAAGCTTTCTTT. Residues: CASAKRPNTEAFF. The J gene is TRBJ1-1, the V gene TRBV25-1, with D unresolved. The CDR3 is made up of 13 amino acids. Deletions cut 8 bases from V and 1 base from J, with 11 bases between. The V gene's germline CDR1 is MGHDK and CDR2 SYGVNS.

The chain combines TRBV6-1 with TRBJ1-5; TRBD1 might be the D (5 bases). Trimming removed 1 base at V and 0 bases at J, with 10 bases between. This CDR3 has 16 amino acids. Looked up from germline, CDR1 is MNHNS and CDR2 is SASEGT. Here the CDR3 DNA reads TGTGCCAGCAGTGAAGTGCAAGGGGTTAGCAATCAGCCCCAGCATTTT. Translation gives CASSEVQGVSNQPQHF.

V gene TRBV5-1 combines with J gene TRBJ2-7; TRBD1 agrees at 9 bases. The trim removed 4 bases at V and 2 bases at J, leaving 1 base unmatched. The germline V gene encodes CDR1 SGHRS and CDR2 YFSETQ. The CDR3 totals 13 residues. CDR3 nucleotide sequence: TGCGCCAGCAGCCGGGACAGGGCCTACGAGCAGTACTTC. It yields the protein CASSRDRAYEQYF.

The chain uses TRBV3-1 (or the pseudogene TRBV3-2) and TRBJ1-5; tentative D call: TRBD1 (5 bases). This CDR3 is built from 15 residues. V was shortened by 0 bases and J by 3 bases, with 9 bases between the two germline ends. Germline V CDR1 and CDR2: LGHDT, YNNKEL (reference sequence). CDR3 protein: CASSQDLRDNQPQHF. Written as DNA, the CDR3 is TGTGCCAGCAGCCAAGATCTCAGGGACAATCAGCCCCAGCATTTT.

The gene calls are TRBV19 and TRBJ2-3, with D tentatively TRBD1 (5 bases). In germline, CDR1 is LNHDA, CDR2 SQIVND (reference sequence). The CDR3 is 15 amino acids. Trimming took off 8 bases at V and 0 bases at J, with 15 bases between the two ends. In nucleotides, the CDR3 is TGTGCCAGTGGACAAATCGGCGGTAGCACAGATACGCAGTATTTT. It encodes CASGQIGGSTDTQYF.

This clone was picked up a small number of times. The chain uses TRBV27 and TRBJ2-4; no clear D. V gave up 3 bases and J gave up 1 base, with 4 bases separating them. The length of the CDR3 is 13 residues. Germline-derived CDR1 and CDR2 are MNHEY and SMNVEV (reference sequence). The CDR3 reads CASSFSAKNIQYF. The CDR3, as DNA: TGTGCCAGCAGTTTCTCGGCCAAAAACATTCAGTACTTC.